This T cell receptor beta chain was observed in a study of blood T cell repertoires in COVID-19. About the research overall: Collection of acute and convalescent COVID-19 samples took place in the United States, Italy and Spain. The analysed material was cDNA or gDNA that came from T cells, B-cell-depleted T cells, or PBMCs.

The CDR3 is 15 residues long. The V end was cut by 3 bases, the J end by 7 bases, with 16 bases between. Germline loops: CDR1 MDHEN, CDR2 SYDVKM. The method was immunoSEQ multiplex PCR; TCRdb's version includes in-frame clones alone and lacks a portion of them. This table holds over 200,000 clones, around four fifths found once. Specimen: peripheral blood. The source is a woman aged 45-65 years with active or convalescent COVID-19. The V and J genes are TRBV28 and TRBJ1-5; the D gene is possibly TRBD1 (5 bases). In nucleotides, the CDR3 is TGTGCCAGCAGTTTGCTTACGTCAGGGTTCCAGCCCCAGCATTTT. Translation gives CASSLLTSGFQPQHF.